These T cell receptor beta chains were read from a single sample in a study of long-term antiretroviral therapy in people with HIV. TCRdb keeps only in-frame clones here, not all; method: immunoSEQ multiplex PCR. Of fewer than 20,000 clones detected, approximately 86% appear once; the ten largest clones hold more than 9%. Sequencing used unsorted PBMCs, obtained 0.5 years after starting antiretroviral therapy. The receptor source for this set is a man between 35 and 55 years old with HIV. The CDR3 runs from the conserved cysteine through the conserved F or W. Each record gives: V gene, clone size, D gene, J gene, CDR3 DNA, CDR3 protein. The D gene is left open where the match is weak. The listing skips clone size in some rows; elsewhere it reads once, few, many or a size class.

v_gene: TRBV19; abundance: -; d_gene: -; j_gene: TRBJ1-5; CDR3nt: TGTGCCAGTAGTATCGTCGGGGGGCTTGGCAATCAGCCCCAGCATTTT; CDR3aa: CASSIVGGLGNQPQHF
v_gene: TRBV5-1; abundance: -; d_gene: -; j_gene: TRBJ2-5; CDR3nt: TGCGCCACCAAGCAGGAGGACCAAGAGACCCAGTACTTC; CDR3aa: CATKQEDQETQYF
v_gene: TRBV19; abundance: -; d_gene: -; j_gene: TRBJ2-5; CDR3nt: TGTGCCAGTAGTATTGGAGGTAACGACGCCTCCCGGAAAGAGACCCAGTACTTC; CDR3aa: CASSIGGNDASRKETQYF
v_gene: TRBV7-2; abundance: -; d_gene: TRBD2; j_gene: TRBJ2-1; CDR3nt: TGTGCCAGCAGCTTTAGCGGGGTCAGCTCCTACAATGAGCAGTTCTTC; CDR3aa: CASSFSGVSSYNEQFF
v_gene: TRBV27; abundance: -; d_gene: -; j_gene: TRBJ2-2; CDR3nt: TGTGCCAGCAGTTTTGGGGACACGACCGGGGAGCTGTTTTTT; CDR3aa: CASSFGDTTGELFF
v_gene: TRBV27; abundance: -; d_gene: TRBD2; j_gene: TRBJ2-3; CDR3nt: TGTGCCAGCCTCCCGGGACTAGCGGGGGGTAGCACAGATACGCAGTATTTT; CDR3aa: CASLPGLAGGSTDTQYF
v_gene: TRBV9; abundance: medium-sized; d_gene: -; j_gene: TRBJ2-1; CDR3nt: TGTGCCAGCAGCGTAGGATGGGAGGGGACACTTAACAATGAGCAGTTCTTC; CDR3aa: CASSVGWEGTLNNEQFF
v_gene: TRBV6-1; abundance: -; d_gene: -; j_gene: TRBJ2-7; CDR3nt: TGTGCCAGCAGTGAACAAGCAGGGATACGCGAGCAGTACTTC; CDR3aa: CASSEQAGIREQYF
v_gene: TRBV4-3; abundance: -; d_gene: -; j_gene: TRBJ2-5; CDR3nt: TGCGCCAGCAGCCAAGATTTTTTGAGCGCGGAATCGGGCGAGACCCAGTACTTC; CDR3aa: CASSQDFLSAESGETQYF
v_gene: TRBV9; abundance: -; d_gene: -; j_gene: TRBJ1-2; CDR3nt: TGTGCCAGCAGCGTAGAGGACAGTTATGGCTACACCTTC; CDR3aa: CASSVEDSYGYTF
v_gene: TRBV7-3; abundance: -; d_gene: TRBD2; j_gene: TRBJ2-3; CDR3nt: TGTGCCAGCAGCCCGGGGACTAGCGGGCGCACAGATACGCAGTATTTT; CDR3aa: CASSPGTSGRTDTQYF
v_gene: TRBV27; abundance: -; d_gene: TRBD2; j_gene: TRBJ2-1; CDR3nt: TGTGCCAGCAGTCACATAGCGGGGGCCTACAATGAGCAGTTCTTC; CDR3aa: CASSHIAGAYNEQFF
v_gene: TRBV28; abundance: -; d_gene: TRBD2; j_gene: TRBJ2-7; CDR3nt: TGTGCCAGCAGCTTAAGCGGGAGGGACGAGCAGTACTTC; CDR3aa: CASSLSGRDEQYF
v_gene: TRBV7-9; abundance: -; d_gene: -; j_gene: TRBJ2-3; CDR3nt: TGTGCCAGCAGCTTAGTCAGCTACACAGATACGCAGTATTTT; CDR3aa: CASSLVSYTDTQYF
v_gene: TRBV5-1; abundance: -; d_gene: TRBD2; j_gene: TRBJ2-5; CDR3nt: TGCGCCAGCAGCTTGGGACTAGCGGGGGGACAAGAGACCCAGTACTTC; CDR3aa: CASSLGLAGGQETQYF
v_gene: TRBV4-3; abundance: -; d_gene: TRBD2; j_gene: TRBJ2-5; CDR3nt: TGCGCCAGCAGCCAAGAGGTAGCGGGCCTCCAAGAGACCCAGTACTTC; CDR3aa: CASSQEVAGLQETQYF
v_gene: TRBV18; abundance: once; d_gene: TRBD2; j_gene: TRBJ2-1; CDR3nt: TGTGCCAGCTCAACCTGGACTAGCGGGAGGGCCAGGTCCTACAATGAGCAGTTCTTC; CDR3aa: CASSTWTSGRARSYNEQFF
v_gene: TRBV11-2; abundance: few; d_gene: -; j_gene: TRBJ2-5; CDR3nt: TGTGCCAGCAGGTACACCGAAGGGAAGATACAAGAGACCCAGTACTTC; CDR3aa: CASRYTEGKIQETQYF
v_gene: TRBV11-2; abundance: once; d_gene: TRBD1; j_gene: TRBJ1-4; CDR3nt: TGTGCCAGTGGGGGCGGGACAGGGGTTGGCGAAAAACTGTTTTTT; CDR3aa: CASGGGTGVGEKLFF
v_gene: TRBV28; abundance: -; d_gene: -; j_gene: TRBJ1-4; CDR3nt: TGTGCCAGCAGTTTATTTATGAACTCCAATGAAAAACTGTTTTTT; CDR3aa: CASSLFMNSNEKLFF
v_gene: TRBV28; abundance: -; d_gene: TRBD1; j_gene: TRBJ2-2; CDR3nt: TGTGCCAGCAGAGGGACAGTTCCCACAAACACCGGGGAGCTGTTTTTT; CDR3aa: CASRGTVPTNTGELFF
v_gene: TRBV2; abundance: -; d_gene: -; j_gene: TRBJ1-1; CDR3nt: TGTGCCAGCAGTGACGCAGGGAAAACTGAAGCTTTCTTT; CDR3aa: CASSDAGKTEAFF
v_gene: TRBV5-6; abundance: -; d_gene: TRBD2; j_gene: TRBJ2-1; CDR3nt: TGTGCCAGCAGCTTGGGACTAGCGGGGGCCTACAATGAGCAGTTCTTC; CDR3aa: CASSLGLAGAYNEQFF
v_gene: TRBV19; abundance: -; d_gene: TRBD1; j_gene: TRBJ2-7; CDR3nt: TGTGCCAGTAGTTTCCGGGACAGTCCCTACGAGCAGTACTTC; CDR3aa: CASSFRDSPYEQYF
v_gene: TRBV20-1; abundance: -; d_gene: -; j_gene: TRBJ1-2; CDR3nt: TGCAGTGCTAGAGCGGGAGGCTACACCTTC; CDR3aa: CSARAGGYTF
v_gene: TRBV27; abundance: -; d_gene: -; j_gene: TRBJ2-1; CDR3nt: TGTGCCAGCAGTTTAATGCCCCCCTCCTACAATGAGCAGTTCTTC; CDR3aa: CASSLMPPSYNEQFF
v_gene: TRBV28; abundance: -; d_gene: -; j_gene: TRBJ2-1; CDR3nt: TGTGCCAGCAGCAGGGGAGGTCTTGGGTACAATGAGCAGTTCTTC; CDR3aa: CASSRGGLGYNEQFF
v_gene: TRBV5-6; abundance: -; d_gene: TRBD1; j_gene: TRBJ2-7; CDR3nt: TGTGCCAGCAGCGCCGGGACAGGGCTCTACGAGCAGTACTTC; CDR3aa: CASSAGTGLYEQYF
v_gene: TRBV4-1; abundance: -; d_gene: TRBD1; j_gene: TRBJ1-1; CDR3nt: TGCGCCAGCAGCGGAGGGGGCTGGGGCACTGAAGCTTTCTTT; CDR3aa: CASSGGGWGTEAFF
v_gene: TRBV21-1; abundance: -; d_gene: -; j_gene: TRBJ2-2; CDR3nt: TGTGCCAGCAGCAAAGGGGGGGGCCTCAGGTTGATTTACGCCGGGGAGCTGTTTTTT; CDR3aa: CASSKGGGLRLIYAGELFF
v_gene: TRBV2; abundance: -; d_gene: TRBD2; j_gene: TRBJ2-7; CDR3nt: TGTGCCAGCAGTGAAGGCACTAGCGGGAGCTACGAGCAGTACTTC; CDR3aa: CASSEGTSGSYEQYF
v_gene: TRBV7-8; abundance: -; d_gene: -; j_gene: TRBJ1-5; CDR3nt: TGTGCCAGCAGCTTAGCTTCAGGATTTAGCAATCAGCCCCAGCATTTT; CDR3aa: CASSLASGFSNQPQHF
v_gene: TRBV11-3; abundance: -; d_gene: -; j_gene: TRBJ1-5; CDR3nt: TGTGCCAGAGGGGGCAATCAGCCCCAGCATTTT; CDR3aa: CARGGNQPQHF
v_gene: TRBV7-3; abundance: -; d_gene: -; j_gene: TRBJ1-5; CDR3nt: TGTGCCAGCAGCTTAAAGAGCTGGACCCGGAGCAATCAGCCCCAGCATTTT; CDR3aa: CASSLKSWTRSNQPQHF
v_gene: TRBV20-1; abundance: -; d_gene: -; j_gene: TRBJ1-1; CDR3nt: TGCAGTGCTAGATTTACCACTGAAGCTTTCTTT; CDR3aa: CSARFTTEAFF
v_gene: TRBV10-3; abundance: -; d_gene: -; j_gene: TRBJ2-3; CDR3nt: TGTGCCATCAGTGATGGAGCACCAGATACGCAGTATTTT; CDR3aa: CAISDGAPDTQYF
v_gene: TRBV10-3; abundance: -; d_gene: -; j_gene: TRBJ2-7; CDR3nt: TGTGCCATCAGTGAGTCGATTAGGGGGGCCTACGAGCAGTACTTC; CDR3aa: CAISESIRGAYEQYF
v_gene: TRBV28; abundance: few; d_gene: -; j_gene: TRBJ1-2; CDR3nt: TGTGCCAGCAGCTCTTTGGGGGGCGGAGGCTACACCTTC; CDR3aa: CASSSLGGGGYTF
v_gene: TRBV29-1; abundance: once; d_gene: -; j_gene: TRBJ2-2; CDR3nt: TGCAGCGTCGTCAGGGGACGGGGGAACACCGGGGAGCTGTTTTTT; CDR3aa: CSVVRGRGNTGELFF
v_gene: TRBV18; abundance: -; d_gene: TRBD2; j_gene: TRBJ2-7; CDR3nt: TGTGCCAGCTCACCGCTAGCGGGAGACGAGCAGTACTTC; CDR3aa: CASSPLAGDEQYF
v_gene: TRBV19; abundance: once; d_gene: -; j_gene: TRBJ2-7; CDR3nt: TGTGCCAGTAGCAGATCTGGCTCGGTCTCCTACGAGCAGTACTTC; CDR3aa: CASSRSGSVSYEQYF
v_gene: TRBV6-5; abundance: -; d_gene: -; j_gene: TRBJ2-7; CDR3nt: TGTGCCAGCAGGACTCAAGACAGTCGCAATGAGCAGTACTTC; CDR3aa: CASRTQDSRNEQYF
v_gene: TRBV29-1; abundance: -; d_gene: TRBD1; j_gene: TRBJ1-6; CDR3nt: TGCAGCGTGAGGGACAGGGCGAGTAATTCACCCCTCCACTTT; CDR3aa: CSVRDRASNSPLHF
v_gene: TRBV6-5; abundance: once; d_gene: TRBD1; j_gene: TRBJ2-1; CDR3nt: TGTGCCAGCAGGCCGACAGGGTCGGGTGAGCAGTTCTTC; CDR3aa: CASRPTGSGEQFF
v_gene: TRBV5-4; abundance: -; d_gene: TRBD2; j_gene: TRBJ2-3; CDR3nt: TGTGCCAGCAGCTCCTACACTAGCGGGAGGCCTAGGGGGGATACGCAGTATTTT; CDR3aa: CASSSYTSGRPRGDTQYF
v_gene: TRBV7-9; abundance: -; d_gene: TRBD1; j_gene: TRBJ1-2; CDR3nt: TGTGCCAGCAGCAGCAGCTTAGCGAAGGGGGCGGTCGGCTACACCTTC; CDR3aa: CASSSSLAKGAVGYTF
v_gene: TRBV11-2; abundance: once; d_gene: -; j_gene: TRBJ2-5; CDR3nt: TGTGCCAGCAGCCCGGGAGAGACCCAGTACTTC; CDR3aa: CASSPGETQYF
v_gene: TRBV5-3; abundance: -; d_gene: TRBD1; j_gene: TRBJ1-1; CDR3nt: TGTGCCAGAAGCTGCAGTCCCGGGACAGATGAAGCTTTCTTT; CDR3aa: CARSCSPGTDEAFF
v_gene: TRBV18; abundance: -; d_gene: TRBD1; j_gene: TRBJ1-1; CDR3nt: TGTGCCAGCTTACAGGGGGGGGCGAACACTGAAGCTTTCTTT; CDR3aa: CASLQGGANTEAFF
v_gene: TRBV5-4; abundance: -; d_gene: -; j_gene: TRBJ1-4; CDR3nt: TGTGCCAGCAGCGTACAGGGTGCTGAAAAACTGTTTTTT; CDR3aa: CASSVQGAEKLFF
v_gene: TRBV5-1; abundance: -; d_gene: TRBD1; j_gene: TRBJ2-2; CDR3nt: TGCGCCAGCAGCTTGCATTCAGGGGGCGCGTACACCGGGGAGCTGTTTTTT; CDR3aa: CASSLHSGGAYTGELFF
v_gene: TRBV28; abundance: -; d_gene: -; j_gene: TRBJ2-7; CDR3nt: TGTGCCAGCAGTCTACAGGGAGGGGAGCAGTACTTC; CDR3aa: CASSLQGGEQYF
v_gene: TRBV6-5; abundance: -; d_gene: -; j_gene: TRBJ2-7; CDR3nt: TGTGCCAGCAGTTACGGGGCCAGCTCCTACGAGCAGTACTTC; CDR3aa: CASSYGASSYEQYF
v_gene: TRBV9; abundance: -; d_gene: TRBD2; j_gene: TRBJ2-5; CDR3nt: TGTGCCAGCAGCCCCCAGGAGGGAGGACTAGGAGAGACCCAGTACTTC; CDR3aa: CASSPQEGGLGETQYF
v_gene: TRBV2; abundance: -; d_gene: -; j_gene: TRBJ1-2; CDR3nt: TGTGCCAGCGTCCCACAGGTTTTCCCTTGGGGCTACACCTTC; CDR3aa: CASVPQVFPWGYTF
v_gene: TRBV28; abundance: -; d_gene: -; j_gene: TRBJ1-2; CDR3nt: TGTGCCAGCAGAGAGACAGGAGACTATGGCTACACCTTC; CDR3aa: CASRETGDYGYTF
v_gene: TRBV27; abundance: -; d_gene: TRBD2; j_gene: TRBJ2-1; CDR3nt: TGTGCCAGCAGTCCCGGGGGGGTCTACAATGAGCAGTTCTTC; CDR3aa: CASSPGGVYNEQFF
v_gene: TRBV27; abundance: -; d_gene: -; j_gene: TRBJ1-2; CDR3nt: TGTGCCAGCAGTTTTTACGAGGGGGGCTATGGCTACACCTTC; CDR3aa: CASSFYEGGYGYTF
v_gene: TRBV28; abundance: once; d_gene: -; j_gene: TRBJ1-5; CDR3nt: TGTGCCAGCAGTTCTTCAGGGGGCAATCAGCCCCAGCATTTT; CDR3aa: CASSSSGGNQPQHF